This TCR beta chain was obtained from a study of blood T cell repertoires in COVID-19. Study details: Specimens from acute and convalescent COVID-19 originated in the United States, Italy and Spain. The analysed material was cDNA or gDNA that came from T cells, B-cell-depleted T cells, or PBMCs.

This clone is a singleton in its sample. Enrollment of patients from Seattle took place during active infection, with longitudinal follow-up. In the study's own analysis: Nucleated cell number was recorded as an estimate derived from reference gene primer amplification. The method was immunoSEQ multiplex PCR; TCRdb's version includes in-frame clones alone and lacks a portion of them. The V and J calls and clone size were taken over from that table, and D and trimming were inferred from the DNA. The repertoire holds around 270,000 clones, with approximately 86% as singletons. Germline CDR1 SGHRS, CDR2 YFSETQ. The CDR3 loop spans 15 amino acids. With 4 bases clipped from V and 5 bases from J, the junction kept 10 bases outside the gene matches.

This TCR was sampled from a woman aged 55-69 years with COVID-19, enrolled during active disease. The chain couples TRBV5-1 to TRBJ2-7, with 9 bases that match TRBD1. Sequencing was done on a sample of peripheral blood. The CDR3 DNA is TGCGCCAGCAGCCCTGGGGACAGGGCTTGGGACGAGCAGTACTTC. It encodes CASSPGDRAWDEQYF. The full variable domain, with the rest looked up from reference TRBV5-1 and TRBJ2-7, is KAGVTQTPRYLIKTRGQQVTLSCSPISGHRSVSWYQQTPGQGLQFLFEYFSETQRNKGNFPGRFSGRQFSNSRSEMNVSTLELGDSALYLCASSPGDRAWDEQYFGPGTRLTVT.